Listed here are 9 T cell receptor beta chains from one sample, sequenced in a study of shared clonotypes between healthy human individuals. Only in-frame clones appear in the TCRdb table, and some are missing; sequencing was by immunoSEQ multiplex PCR. This sample has 100,000 or so clones, with about 71% found just once. The sequenced sample was memory CD8+ T cells sorted from blood. Subset denoted: CD45RO+ cells pooled with CCR7-negative TemRA cells. The receptors come from a woman aged 25 to 39 in good health.

This clone has more than one count but fewer than ten. The rearrangement joins TRBV30 to TRBJ1-5; maybe TRBD1 (5 bases). Trimming took 0 bases from V and 11 from J, leaving 11 bases between them. Germline lookup yields CDR1 GTSNPN and CDR2 SVGIG (reference sequence). The CDR3 is made up of 12 amino acids. This CDR3 is CAWSVPRGAQHF. CDR3 sequence (DNA): TGTGCCTGGAGTGTACCGCGAGGGGCCCAGCATTTT.

The sample holds many counts of this clone. J is TRBJ2-1 and V is TRBV6-6; D gene ambiguous. This CDR3 spans 14 amino acids. The ends were cut back, 7 bases at V and 7 bases at J, with 17 bases in the middle. Germline CDR1 MNHNY, CDR2 SVGAGI (reference sequence). The chain's CDR3 is CASTHGEASNEQFF. The CDR3 nucleotides read TGTGCCAGCACACATGGGGAAGCGAGTAATGAGCAGTTCTTC.

The chain joins TRBV7-9 to TRBJ2-7; 9 bases align to TRBD2. This CDR3 region has 14 residues. The V segment lost 1 base and the J segment 7 bases; nucleotides outside the gene matches: 5. From germline, CDR1 is SEHNR and CDR2 FQNEAQ (reference sequence). The CDR3 nucleotides read TGTGCCAGCAGCTTAGGCGGGAGGGCGGGGGAGCAGTACTTC. It yields the protein CASSLGGRAGEQYF.

On this clone itself: This sample includes further DNA sequences coding for the same CDR3. The chain couples TRBV5-4 to TRBJ2-1; D call uncertain. The V end lost 5 bases, the J end lost 7 bases, and 7 bases lay between the germline ends. Germline assignment: CDR1 SGHNT and CDR2 YYREEE (reference sequence). The CDR3 runs 11 residues. CDR3 DNA sequence: TGTGCCAGCAGTCTTCTTAATGAGCAGTTCTTC. This translates into CASSLLNEQFF.

This clone was counted ten times or more. Distinct nucleotide sequences in the sample also encode this CDR3. The chain has TRBV6-1 and TRBJ2-7; the D is unclear. CDR3 size: 12 residues. Germline CDR1 and CDR2: MNHNS and SASEGT. Trimming took off 3 bases at V and 0 bases at J, with 3 bases between the two ends. CDR3 region: CASSESSYEQYF. The CDR3 DNA follows: TGTGCCAGCAGTGAGAGCTCCTACGAGCAGTACTTC.

The rearrangement joins TRBV7-9 to TRBJ2-6, with unresolved D. The germline V gene encodes CDR1 SEHNR and CDR2 FQNEAQ (reference sequence). Trimming removed 7 bases from V and 2 bases from J, with 9 bases in between. The CDR3 covers 14 residues. The DNA of the CDR3 is TGTGCCAGCACCAATAAAGCTGGGGCCAACGTCCTGACTTTC. Translation gives CASTNKAGANVLTF.

The sample holds a few counts of this clone. The chain combines TRBV21-1 with TRBJ1-3. TRBV21-1 represents a pseudogene. CDR3 length equals 16 residues. CDR3 coding DNA: TGTGCCAGCAGCATGTCGGCACAAGCGCCTGGAAACACCATATATTTT. It specifies CASSMSAQAPGNTIYF.

J is TRBJ1-1 and V is TRBV30; D remains unclear. The CDR3 is made up of 11 amino acids. Trimming removed 6 bases from V and 3 bases from J, with 8 bases in between. Per germline, CDR1 GTSNPN and CDR2 SVGIG (reference sequence). Written as DNA, the CDR3 is TGTGCCTGCCAGGTCTACACTGAAGCTTTCTTT. Amino acids: CACQVYTEAFF. Supplemented by reference TRBV30 and TRBJ1-1, the full variable domain reads SQTIHQWPATLVQPVGSPLSLECTVEGTSNPNLYWYRQAAGRGLQLLFYSVGIGQISSEVPQNLSASRPQDRQFILSSKKLLLSDSGFYLCACQVYTEAFFGQGTRLTVV.

This clone was detected only once. J is TRBJ1-5 and V is TRBV6-5; unclear D gene. V lost 5 bases, J lost 7 bases, and 12 bases lay in between. The CDR3 runs to 13 residues. Germline V gene sequence: CDR1 MNHEY, CDR2 SVGAGI. CDR3 residues: CASSARTVQPQHF. Here the CDR3 DNA reads TGTGCCAGCAGTGCAAGGACGGTGCAGCCCCAGCATTTT.